This T cell receptor (beta chain) came from a study of Ad26.COV2.S vaccination and SARS-CoV-2 variants (dated by TCRdb to about 2021). Concerning the study at large: Donors in the vaccine arm were drawn from COV1001, a phase I-IIa trial of Ad26.COV2.S in healthy adults that was multicentre, randomized, double-blind and placebo-controlled. The TCR-sequenced set comprised approximately 30 samples: about 19 Ad26.COV2.S vaccine recipients, 5 placebo recipients and 8 SARS-CoV-2 convalescent individuals. Throughout the experiments and outcome assessment, investigators stayed blinded to trial group allocation. Sequencing of the TCRbeta repertoire served to evaluate the specificity and breadth of SARS-CoV-2-reactive T cell receptors following Ad26.COV2.S vaccination. Ad26.COV2.S was administered intramuscularly at 5 x 10^10 or 1 x 10^11 viral particles, either as a single shot or as two shots given 56 days apart. Trial participants were randomized into five groups of five: low-dose or high-dose Ad26.COV2.S given once or twice, or placebo on both occasions.

TCRbeta CDR3 regions were sequenced with the immunoSEQ Assay. After extraction, genomic DNA underwent amplification by bias-controlled multiplex PCR, followed by high-throughput sequencing. In the paper's pipeline: To quantify the absolute abundance of every unique TCRbeta CDR3 region, sequences were collapsed and filtered. T cell fraction was estimated by normalizing TCRbeta template counts to usable DNA, with usable DNA measured through amplification of reference genes found in all nucleated cells. Repertoire TCRs were annotated as SARS-CoV-2-specific by exact matching of V gene, CDR3 amino acid sequence and J gene to a known reactive TCR set. MIRA supplied the reference SARS-CoV-2 TCR set, which was filtered for enrichment in COVID-19-positive ImmuneCODE repertoires so that public or cross-reactive TCRs were removed. Drawing on the MIRA antigens, annotated TCRs were analysed further at the level of specific ORF or position within ORF. Depth was the summed frequency of annotated unique rearrangements, while breadth was defined as annotated unique rearrangements over total unique productive rearrangements. Group comparisons of TCR breadth used two-sided Wilcoxon rank-sum tests. TCRdb took over this immuneACCESS table, retaining in-frame rearrangements with V and J assigned. Such tables are incomplete; in checked studies, under half of the missing clones stem from an unresolved V gene, and the remainder is unexplained. Clonal size and the V and J genes are those of that table, whereas D and trimming came from the DNA. Counted in this sample were about 420,000 clones; 85% to 90% of them appeared once. The ten largest clones add up to 3.6% of the sample.

The germline V gene specifies MNHEY as CDR1 and SVGAGI as CDR2. The junction shows trimming of 2 bases on V and 0 bases on J, plus 7 bases between the germline ends. The CDR3 runs 15 amino acids, cysteine and phenylalanine included. The sequence is cut down to CDR3 DNA, 45 bases in frame from base 1. The treatment or condition label, as the study defines it: 15 to 20 received Ad26.COV2.S at low or high dose, single or two shots; roughly 5 received placebo; per-sample allocation not given. For vaccine and placebo recipients, repertoires were sequenced using samples collected on day 63 after the first injection. In Cohort 1b, 25 to 30 adults aged 18-55 years were enrolled at a single site in Boston, USA, between 29 July and 7 August 2020. As a vaccine, Ad26.COV2.S was a replication-incompetent adenovirus type 26 vector that expressed a prefusion-stabilized SARS-CoV-2 spike protein derived from the original Wuhan strain.

Broader findings and caveats from the paper: Ad26.COV2.S recipients had higher spike-specific TCR breadth than placebo recipients (P = 0.0014). The study was not powered for comparison of responses between vaccine doses or regimens. Non-spike TCR breadth was comparable between vaccine and placebo recipients, consistent with the vaccine containing only spike. According to the authors, total T cell responses may have been underestimated by the TCR breadth and depth analyses. After vaccination, substantial breadth of spike-specific CD8+ and CD4+ T cell responses was reported.

Worth noting for this clone: Its antigen remains unidentified. No base quality values were provided; no much bigger clone lies one nucleotide off.

This chain joins TRBV6-5 to TRBJ1-4, with the D segment identity uncertain. Sequencing used peripheral blood, obtained in a trial of Ad26.COV2.S vaccine versus placebo. This TCR was recovered from a person between 18 and 65 years old who received the Ad26.COV2.S COVID-19 vaccine or a placebo. The CDR3 reads as follows: CASSYDFTTNEKLFF. The nucleotide sequence reads TGTGCCAGCAGTTACGACTTTACAACTAATGAAAAACTGTTTTTT.